What follows are 8 T cell receptor beta chains derived from one specimen sequenced in a study of T cell repertoires in aging, cancer and after chemotherapy. Multiplex touch-down PCR with TRB-A/B primers amplified rearranged V-D-J TRB sequences. TCRdb independently ran MiXCR on the multiplex PCR reads; one entry per CDR3 protein. Here the sample spans approximately 8,300 distinct CDR3 sequences, around a third being singletons. The template was genomic DNA from peripheral blood, not RNA. Specimen: blood. The receptors originated from a human donor in good health. The donor label of this sample is uncertain.

This clonotype has only one observation. The chain employs TRBV18 and TRBJ1-2, with D perhaps TRBD1 (5 bases). The V gene's germline CDR1 is KGHSH and CDR2 LQKENI. This CDR3 region has 16 residues. The V end was cut by 1 base, the J end by 1 base, with 13 bases between. CDR3 sequence reads: CASSPRSQGVNYGYTF. CDR3 coding DNA: TGTGCCAGCTCACCACGGTCGCAGGGCGTTAACTATGGCTACACCTTC.

For the CDR3, the DNA is TGTGCCATCACCCGGGAGCCAAGGGTTTACGAGCAGTACTTC. Residues: CAITREPRVYEQYF. The V and J genes are TRBV6-1 and TRBJ2-7; tentatively, D is TRBD2 (6 bases). Germline V gene lookup returns CDR1 MNHNS and CDR2 SASEGT. The V end lost 10 bases, the J end lost 4 bases, and 20 bases lay between the germline ends. The CDR3 covers 14 residues.

This clonotype has only a few counts. The chain couples TRBV5-6 to TRBJ2-1; perhaps TRBD1 as D (6 bases). Germline V gene data show CDR1 as SGHDT and CDR2 as YYEEEE. The CDR3 is 17 residues long. Trimming left V 0 bases short and J 14 bases short, with 27 bases between. The CDR3 sequence is CASSLGVVRGRASGKFF. The CDR3 DNA sequence: TGTGCCAGCAGCTTGGGAGTAGTCAGGGGCAGGGCATCGGGGAAGTTCTTC.

This clonotype is deemed medium-sized. The CDR3 sequence: CASSIASRGGLTDTQYF. In DNA form, the CDR3 reads TGTGCCAGTAGTATAGCATCGAGGGGGGGTTTGACAGATACGCAGTATTTT. The chain recombines TRBV19 with TRBJ2-3; D possibly corresponds to TRBD2 (7 bases). Trimming stripped 1 base from V and 3 bases from J, with 17 bases between. CDR1 LNHDA and CDR2 SQIVND come from the germline V gene (reference sequence). This CDR3 has 17 amino acids.

V and J are TRBV30 and TRBJ1-5; D might be TRBD1 (5 bases). The V end lost 1 base, the J end lost 7 bases, and 11 bases lay between the germline ends. CDR1 is GTSNPN and CDR2 is SVGIG in the germline V gene (reference sequence). This CDR3 region has 13 residues. In DNA, the CDR3 is TGTGCCTGGAGTGCAGGGTCGGGGCAGCCCCAGCATTTT. It codes for CAWSAGSGQPQHF.

In its sample, this clonotype was seen a few times. The chain is built from TRBV6-2 or TRBV6-3 and TRBJ1-1; a possible D gene is TRBD1 (5 bases). This CDR3 comprises 16 residues. With 2 bases removed from V and 0 bases from J, the gap between germline ends came to 13 bases. Germline V gene sequence: CDR1 MNHEY, CDR2 SVGEGT. The CDR3 DNA follows: TGTGCCAGCAGTTACCTCCGGGACCTTATGAACACTGAAGCTTTCTTT. Translated: CASSYLRDLMNTEAFF.

By share, this clonotype ranks as medium-sized. The J gene is TRBJ2-5, the V gene TRBV29-1, with a possible D match to TRBD1 (6 bases). Trimming took 5 bases from V and 3 from J, leaving 10 bases between them. Germline V lookup: CDR1 SQVTM, CDR2 ANQGSEA. The CDR3 is 12 residues long. CDR3 bases: TGCAGCGTTAAATCAGGGGAAGAGACCCAGTACTTC. It yields the protein CSVKSGEETQYF.

This clonotype was observed a handful of times. The chain uses TRBV6-5 and TRBJ1-6, with TRBD1 matching over 8 bases. Trimming removed 5 bases from V and 6 bases from J; junction bases left unmatched: 6. The CDR3 runs 15 residues. The germline V gene encodes CDR1 MNHEY and CDR2 SVGAGI. The CDR3 is CASSPRTGINSPLHF. In DNA, the CDR3 is TGTGCCAGCAGTCCTAGGACAGGGATTAATTCACCCCTCCACTTT.